A selection of T cell receptor beta chains follows, all from one sample in a study of post-analysis software for immune sequencing data. MiXCR, applied by TCRdb to the PCR reads, yields one record per CDR3 protein. The sample records 450,000 to 700,000 distinct CDR3 sequences, around 47% being singletons. The sequenced sample consisted of blood. Receptors originate from a girl aged 5 to 17 with multiple sclerosis. CDR3s include the opening cysteine and the closing phenylalanine or tryptophan. The order of the fields is clone size, D gene, J gene, V gene, CDR3 DNA, CDR3 protein. A D gene is named only where the DNA matches it firmly. Clone size is shown for a subset of rows, as once, few, many or a class of expanded clone.

size: NA
D: NA
J: TRBJ2-7
V: TRBV29-1
DNA: TGCAGCGTCGGCAGGGTCCTAATGGGTGAGCAGTACTTC
CDR3: CSVGRVLMGEQYF

size: NA
D: NA
J: TRBJ2-5
V: TRBV20-1
DNA: TGCAGTGCGGCAGACAGGCTGTTCCAAGAGACCCAGTACTTC
CDR3: CSAADRLFQETQYF

size: few
D: TRBD1
J: TRBJ2-7
V: TRBV18
DNA: TGTGCCAGCCCACCCGGACAGGCCTACGAGCAGTACTTC
CDR3: CASPPGQAYEQYF

size: NA
D: TRBD1
J: TRBJ1-2
V: TRBV6-6
DNA: TGTGCCAGCAGCCCCGGACAGGGCTTTGATAGCTATGGCTACACCTTC
CDR3: CASSPGQGFDSYGYTF

size: NA
D: NA
J: TRBJ1-2
V: TRBV5-1
DNA: TGCGCCAGCAGCTTGGAACAGAACGCTGGCTACACCTTC
CDR3: CASSLEQNAGYTF

size: NA
D: NA
J: TRBJ1-6
V: TRBV20-1
DNA: TGCAGTGCTAGACCTCAACAGGGTAGCAATCCACCCCTCCACTTT
CDR3: CSARPQQGSNPPLHF

size: NA
D: NA
J: TRBJ2-3
V: TRBV10-3
DNA: TGTGCCATCAGGGCAGGGTCAGATACGCAGTATTTT
CDR3: CAIRAGSDTQYF

size: few
D: TRBD2
J: TRBJ2-1
V: TRBV29-1
DNA: TGCAGCGCCGTAGCGGGGGGATACAATGAGCAGTTCTTC
CDR3: CSAVAGGYNEQFF

size: many
D: NA
J: TRBJ2-7
V: TRBV4-2
DNA: TGTGCCAGCAGCCAAGGAGTCTCCTACGAGCAGTACTTC
CDR3: CASSQGVSYEQYF

size: NA
D: TRBD2
J: TRBJ2-7
V: TRBV5-1
DNA: TGCGCCAGCAGCTCCCGGGAGGTCGAGCAGTACTTC
CDR3: CASSSREVEQYF

size: NA
D: NA
J: TRBJ1-2
V: TRBV5-1
DNA: TGCGCCAGCAGGTTAGAGAACTATGGCTACACCTTC
CDR3: CASRLENYGYTF

size: few
D: NA
J: TRBJ2-1
V: TRBV5-1
DNA: TGCGCCAGCGGCTTGGAGGCAACCGCCCTGGAGCAGTTCTTC
CDR3: CASGLEATALEQFF

size: NA
D: TRBD1
J: TRBJ2-4
V: TRBV5-1
DNA: TGCGCCAGCAGCCTCGGGACAGGGACGGCCAAAAACATTCAGTACTTC
CDR3: CASSLGTGTAKNIQYF

size: NA
D: NA
J: TRBJ1-6
V: TRBV9
DNA: TGTGCCAGCAGCGGCGGCGATCGGTCACCCCTCCACTTT
CDR3: CASSGGDRSPLHF

size: NA
D: TRBD2
J: TRBJ2-1
V: TRBV7-2
DNA: TGTGCCAGCAGCTTAGCGTCATCGGGGGGGTCCTACAATGAGCAGTTCTTC
CDR3: CASSLASSGGSYNEQFF

size: few
D: TRBD1
J: TRBJ2-3
V: TRBV12-5
DNA: TGTGCTAGTGCCCCGACAGGGGGTGGAGATACGCAGTATTTT
CDR3: CASAPTGGGDTQYF

size: NA
D: NA
J: TRBJ2-1
V: TRBV9
DNA: TGTGCCAGCAGCCCTCAGAACACAGGGTACAATGAGCAGTTCTTC
CDR3: CASSPQNTGYNEQFF

size: NA
D: TRBD1
J: TRBJ1-6
V: TRBV4-2
DNA: TGTGCCAGCAGCCAATTTGAGGGGGCAAGGTCACCCCTCCACTTT
CDR3: CASSQFEGARSPLHF

size: NA
D: TRBD1
J: TRBJ1-1
V: TRBV10-3
DNA: TGTGCCATCAGTGAGATACAGGGGGATGCTGAAGCTTTCTTT
CDR3: CAISEIQGDAEAFF

size: few
D: NA
J: TRBJ2-4
V: TRBV6-5
DNA: TGTGCCAGCAGTCGCACGCCCGTGGAGGACATTCAGTACTTC
CDR3: CASSRTPVEDIQYF

size: few
D: TRBD2
J: TRBJ2-4
V: TRBV4-2
DNA: TGTGCCAGCAGCCCGGGCGGGGGGGCTACCAAAAACATTCAGTACTTC
CDR3: CASSPGGGATKNIQYF

size: NA
D: TRBD2
J: TRBJ2-7
V: TRBV7-2
DNA: TGTGCCAGCAGCTCGGGGACTAGCGGGGGCCCCTCTTCCTTCGAGCAGTACTTC
CDR3: CASSSGTSGGPSSFEQYF

size: few
D: NA
J: TRBJ2-5
V: TRBV5-1
DNA: TGCGCCAGCAGCTTGGTCCCAGGGAGGGAGACCCAGTACTTC
CDR3: CASSLVPGRETQYF

size: few
D: NA
J: TRBJ2-3
V: TRBV12-3/TRBV12-4
DNA: TGTGCCAGTAGTTTAGCGGAGAGCACAGATACGCAGTATTTT
CDR3: CASSLAESTDTQYF